A single T cell receptor beta chain is shown here with its context. This record comes from a study of blood T cell repertoires in COVID-19. Overall study context: Collection of acute and convalescent COVID-19 samples took place in the United States, Italy and Spain.

Original processing notes: Estimation of nucleated cell counts relied on the amplification of reference gene primers. TCRdb's table, derived via immunoSEQ multiplex PCR, lists solely in-frame clones and lacks some. Clone size and the V and J calls come from that table; the DNA yielded D and trimming. Of a few hundred thousand clones in the sample, 85% to 90% were seen once. V shed 0 bases and J shed 3 bases, with 12 bases lying between them. Germline V lookup: CDR1 KGHSH, CDR2 LQKENI. The CDR3 has 16 amino acids. This sequence joins TRBV18 and TRBJ1-5; D gene ambiguous. The TCR was taken from a young man who had recovered from COVID-19. The sample comprised PBMCs or T cells enriched from blood (not recorded which). CDR3 region: CASSPPGALANQPQHF. Written as DNA, the CDR3 is TGTGCCAGCTCACCACCCGGAGCCCTAGCCAATCAGCCCCAGCATTTT.